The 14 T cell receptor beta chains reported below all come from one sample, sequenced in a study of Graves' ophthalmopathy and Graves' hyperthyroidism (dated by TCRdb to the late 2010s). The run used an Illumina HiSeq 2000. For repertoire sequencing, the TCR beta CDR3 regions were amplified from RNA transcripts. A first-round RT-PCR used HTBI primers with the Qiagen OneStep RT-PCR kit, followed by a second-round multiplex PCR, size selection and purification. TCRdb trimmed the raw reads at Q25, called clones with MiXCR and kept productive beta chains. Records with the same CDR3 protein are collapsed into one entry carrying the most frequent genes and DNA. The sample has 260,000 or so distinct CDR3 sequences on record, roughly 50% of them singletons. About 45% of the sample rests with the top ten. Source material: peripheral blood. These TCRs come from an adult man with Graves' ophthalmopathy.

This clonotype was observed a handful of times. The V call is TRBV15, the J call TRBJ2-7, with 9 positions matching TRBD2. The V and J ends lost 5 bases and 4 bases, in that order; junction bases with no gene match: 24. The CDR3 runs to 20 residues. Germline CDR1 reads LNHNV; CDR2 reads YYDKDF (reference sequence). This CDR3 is CATSPQQRSSGTSGRYEQYF. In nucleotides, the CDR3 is TGTGCCACCAGCCCTCAGCAGAGATCGTCGGGCACTAGCGGGCGGTACGAGCAGTACTTC.

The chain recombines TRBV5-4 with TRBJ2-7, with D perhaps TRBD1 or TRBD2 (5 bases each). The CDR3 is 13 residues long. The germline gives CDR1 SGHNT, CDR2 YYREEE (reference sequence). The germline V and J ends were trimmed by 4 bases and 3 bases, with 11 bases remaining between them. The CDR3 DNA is TGTGCCAGCAGCGGGGACCTGGGCTACGAGCAGTACTTC. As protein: CASSGDLGYEQYF.

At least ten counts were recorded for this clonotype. In DNA, the CDR3 is TGTGCCAGCAGTGAAGACAGCGACTCTGGAAACACCATATATTTT. Translated: CASSEDSDSGNTIYF. V gene TRBV2 combines with J gene TRBJ1-3; no reliable D call. Per the germline V gene, CDR1 is SNHLY and CDR2 is FYNNEI. The CDR3 loop spans 15 amino acids. The V end was cut by 1 base, the J end by 0 bases, with 7 bases between.

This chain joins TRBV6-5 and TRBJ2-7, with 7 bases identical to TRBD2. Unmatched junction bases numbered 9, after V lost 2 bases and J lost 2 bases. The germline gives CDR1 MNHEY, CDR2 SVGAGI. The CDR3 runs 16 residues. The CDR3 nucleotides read TGTGCCAGCAGTTACACTTTCGCGGGGGTACCCTACGAGCAGTACTTC. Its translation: CASSYTFAGVPYEQYF.

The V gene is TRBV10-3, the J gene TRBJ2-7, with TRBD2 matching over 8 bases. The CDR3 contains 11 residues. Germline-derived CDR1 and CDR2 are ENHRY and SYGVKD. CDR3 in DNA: TGTGCTAGAGAGCGGGAGTACGAGCAGTACTTC. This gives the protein CAREREYEQYF.

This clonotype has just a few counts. CDR3 bases: TGCGCCAGCAGCTTGGAAGAGGGTGGCTACACCTTC. Residues: CASSLEEGGYTF. The chain couples TRBV5-1 to TRBJ1-2; no firm D call. CDR3 length: 12 amino acids. From germline, CDR1 is SGHRS and CDR2 YFSETQ. Trimming removed 0 bases at V and 7 bases at J, with 7 bases between.

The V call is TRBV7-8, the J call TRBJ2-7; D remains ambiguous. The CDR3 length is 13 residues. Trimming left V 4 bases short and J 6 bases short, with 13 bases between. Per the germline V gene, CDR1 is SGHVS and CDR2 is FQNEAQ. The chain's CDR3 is CASSSIEGIEQYF. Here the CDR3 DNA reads TGTGCCAGCAGCTCAATCGAAGGAATCGAGCAGTACTTC.

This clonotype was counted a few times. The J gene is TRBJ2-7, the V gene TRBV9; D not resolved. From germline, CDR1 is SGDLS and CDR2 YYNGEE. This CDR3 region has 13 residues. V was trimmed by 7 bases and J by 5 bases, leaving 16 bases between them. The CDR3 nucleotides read TGTGCCAGCCAGGCGGAAATAGACGACGAGCAGTACTTC. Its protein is CASQAEIDDEQYF. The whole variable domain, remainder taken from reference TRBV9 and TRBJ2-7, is DSGVTQTPKHLITATGQRVTLRCSPRSGDLSVYWYQQSLDQGLQFLIQYYNGEERAKGNILERFSAQQFPDLHSELNLSSLELGDSALYFCASQAEIDDEQYFGPGTRLTVT.

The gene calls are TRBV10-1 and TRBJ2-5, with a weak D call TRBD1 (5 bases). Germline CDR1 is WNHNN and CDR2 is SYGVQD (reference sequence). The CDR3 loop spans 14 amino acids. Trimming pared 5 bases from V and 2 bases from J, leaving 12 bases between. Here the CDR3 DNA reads TGCGCCAGCAGTCTTGACAGAAATCAAGAGACCCAGTACTTC. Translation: CASSLDRNQETQYF.

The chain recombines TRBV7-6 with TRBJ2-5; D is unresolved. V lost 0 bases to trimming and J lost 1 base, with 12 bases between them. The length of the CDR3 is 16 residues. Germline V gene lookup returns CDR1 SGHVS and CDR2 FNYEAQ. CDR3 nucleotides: TGTGCCAGCAGCTTAGCCCCCACAGTATTCCAAGAGACCCAGTACTTC. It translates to CASSLAPTVFQETQYF.

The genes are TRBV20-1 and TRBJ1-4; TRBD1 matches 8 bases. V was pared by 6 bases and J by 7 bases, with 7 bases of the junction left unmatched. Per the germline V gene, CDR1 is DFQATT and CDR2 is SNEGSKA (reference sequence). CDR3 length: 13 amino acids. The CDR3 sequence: CSAPTGESEKLFF. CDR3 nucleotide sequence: TGCAGTGCCCCGACAGGGGAGAGTGAAAAACTGTTTTTT.

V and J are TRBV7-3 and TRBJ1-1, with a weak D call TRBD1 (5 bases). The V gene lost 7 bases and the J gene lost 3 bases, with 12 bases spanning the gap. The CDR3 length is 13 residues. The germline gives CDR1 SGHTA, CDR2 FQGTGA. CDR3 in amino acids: CASKYQGDTEAFF. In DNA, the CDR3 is TGTGCCAGCAAGTATCAGGGTGACACTGAAGCTTTCTTT.

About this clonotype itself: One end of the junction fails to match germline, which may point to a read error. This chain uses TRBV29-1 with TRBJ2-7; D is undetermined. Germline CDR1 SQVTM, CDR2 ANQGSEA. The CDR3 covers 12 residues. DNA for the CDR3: TGTGCCTGGAGTGTACAAGGCAACGAGCAGTACTTC. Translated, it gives CAWSVQGNEQYF.

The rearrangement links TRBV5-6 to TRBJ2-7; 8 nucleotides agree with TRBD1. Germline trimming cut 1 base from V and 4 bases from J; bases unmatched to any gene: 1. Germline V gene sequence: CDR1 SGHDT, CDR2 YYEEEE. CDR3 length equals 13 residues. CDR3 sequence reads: CASSLYRGYEQYF. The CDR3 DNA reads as TGTGCCAGCAGCTTGTACAGGGGGTACGAGCAGTACTTC.